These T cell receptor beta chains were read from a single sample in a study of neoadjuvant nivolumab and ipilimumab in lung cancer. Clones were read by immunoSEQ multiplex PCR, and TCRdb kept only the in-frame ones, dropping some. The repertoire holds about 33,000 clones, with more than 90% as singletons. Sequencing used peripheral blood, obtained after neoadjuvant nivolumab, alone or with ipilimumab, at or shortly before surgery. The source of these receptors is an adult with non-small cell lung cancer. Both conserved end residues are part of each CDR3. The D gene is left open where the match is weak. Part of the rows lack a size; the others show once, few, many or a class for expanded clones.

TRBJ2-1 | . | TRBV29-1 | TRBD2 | CSVGSSGGEQFF | TGCAGCGTTGGTTCTAGCGGAGGTGAGCAGTTCTTC
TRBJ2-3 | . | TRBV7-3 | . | CASSLIAGSADTQYF | TGTGCCAGCAGCTTAATAGCAGGGAGCGCAGATACGCAGTATTTT
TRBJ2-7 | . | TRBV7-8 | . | CASSLSDNFYEQYF | TGTGCCAGCAGCCTATCGGACAACTTCTACGAGCAGTACTTC
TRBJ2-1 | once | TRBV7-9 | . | CASSRGQYNEQFF | TGTGCCAGCAGCCGTGGACAGTACAATGAGCAGTTCTTC
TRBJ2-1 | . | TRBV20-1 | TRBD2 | CSATLAGKQFF | TGCAGTGCTACTTTAGCGGGGAAGCAGTTCTTC
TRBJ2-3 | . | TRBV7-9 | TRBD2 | CASSPTSGTSGSRNTQYF | TGTGCCAGCAGCCCAACCTCCGGGACTAGCGGGAGTAGAAATACGCAGTATTTT
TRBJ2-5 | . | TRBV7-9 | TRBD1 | CASSLFGTGGQETQYF | TGTGCCAGCAGCTTATTTGGCACAGGGGGGCAAGAGACCCAGTACTTC
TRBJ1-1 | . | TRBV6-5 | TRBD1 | CASSYGTGGHTEAFF | TGTGCCAGCAGTTACGGGACAGGGGGTCACACTGAAGCTTTCTTT
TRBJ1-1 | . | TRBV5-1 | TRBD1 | CASSPGTGSFLAEAFF | TGCGCCAGCAGCCCCGGGACAGGTTCCTTCTTAGCTGAAGCTTTCTTT
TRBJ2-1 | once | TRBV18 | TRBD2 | CASSSGLAGSDEQFF | TGTGCCAGCTCATCGGGACTAGCGGGATCGGATGAGCAGTTCTTC
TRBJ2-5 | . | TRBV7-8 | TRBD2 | CASRGGLQYQETQYF | TGTGCCAGTCGCGGGGGACTTCAGTACCAAGAGACCCAGTACTTC
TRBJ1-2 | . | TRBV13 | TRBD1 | CASSPSHRGRSDYGYTF | TGTGCCAGCAGCCCCAGTCACAGGGGGCGCTCGGACTATGGCTACACCTTC
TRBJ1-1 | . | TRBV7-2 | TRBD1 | CASSASGTVNTEAFF | TGTGCCAGCAGCGCCTCCGGGACAGTGAACACTGAAGCTTTCTTT
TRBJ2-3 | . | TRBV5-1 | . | CASSLSAGLSTDTQYF | TGCGCCAGCAGCTTGTCAGCAGGACTTAGCACAGATACGCAGTATTTT
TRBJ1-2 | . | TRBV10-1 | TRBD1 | CASSEYLDRGEASGYTF | TGCGCCAGCAGTGAGTATTTGGACAGGGGTGAGGCGAGTGGCTACACCTTC
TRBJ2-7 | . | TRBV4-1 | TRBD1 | CASSQTRQGAWEQYF | TGCGCCAGCAGCCAAACGAGACAGGGGGCATGGGAGCAGTACTTC